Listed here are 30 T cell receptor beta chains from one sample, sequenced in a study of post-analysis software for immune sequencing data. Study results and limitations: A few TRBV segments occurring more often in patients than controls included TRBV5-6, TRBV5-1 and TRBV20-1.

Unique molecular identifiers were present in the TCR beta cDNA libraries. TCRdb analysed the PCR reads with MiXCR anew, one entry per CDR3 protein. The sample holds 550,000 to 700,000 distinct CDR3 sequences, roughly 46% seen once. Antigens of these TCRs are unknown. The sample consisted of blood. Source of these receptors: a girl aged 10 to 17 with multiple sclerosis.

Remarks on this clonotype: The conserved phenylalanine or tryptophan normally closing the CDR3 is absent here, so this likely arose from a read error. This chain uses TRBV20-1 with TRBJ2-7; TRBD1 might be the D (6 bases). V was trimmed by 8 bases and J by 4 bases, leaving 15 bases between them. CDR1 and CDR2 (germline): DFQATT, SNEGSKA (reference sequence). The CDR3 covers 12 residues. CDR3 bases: TGCAGTTCTACAGGGCCTCCTTACGAGCAGTACTTG. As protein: CSSTGPPYEQYL.

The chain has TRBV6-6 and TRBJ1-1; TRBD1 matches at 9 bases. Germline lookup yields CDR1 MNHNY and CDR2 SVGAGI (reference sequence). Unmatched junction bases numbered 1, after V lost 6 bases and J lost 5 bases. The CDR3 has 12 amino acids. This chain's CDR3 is CASSGTGTEAFF. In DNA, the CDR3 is TGTGCCAGCAGCGGGACAGGGACTGAAGCTTTCTTT.

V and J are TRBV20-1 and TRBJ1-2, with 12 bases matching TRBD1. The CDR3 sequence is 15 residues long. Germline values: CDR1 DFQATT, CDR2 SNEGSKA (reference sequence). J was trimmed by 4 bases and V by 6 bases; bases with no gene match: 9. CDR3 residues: CSATGTGGRGYGYTF. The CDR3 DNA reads TGCAGTGCAACCGGGACAGGGGGCCGTGGCTATGGCTACACCTTC.

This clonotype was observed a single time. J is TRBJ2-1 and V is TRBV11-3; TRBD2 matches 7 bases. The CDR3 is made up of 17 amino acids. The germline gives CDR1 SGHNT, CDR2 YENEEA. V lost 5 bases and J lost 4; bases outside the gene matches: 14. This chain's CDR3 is CASSPWREPLPYNEQFF. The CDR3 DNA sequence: TGTGCCAGCAGCCCATGGCGGGAGCCCCTCCCTTACAATGAGCAGTTCTTC.

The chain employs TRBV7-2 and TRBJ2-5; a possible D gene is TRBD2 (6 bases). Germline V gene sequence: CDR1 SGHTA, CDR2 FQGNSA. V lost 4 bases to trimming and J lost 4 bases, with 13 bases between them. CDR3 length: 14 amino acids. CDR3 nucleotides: TGTGCCAGCAGCTCAACGAGGGGAGGAGAGACCCAGTACTTC. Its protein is CASSSTRGGETQYF.

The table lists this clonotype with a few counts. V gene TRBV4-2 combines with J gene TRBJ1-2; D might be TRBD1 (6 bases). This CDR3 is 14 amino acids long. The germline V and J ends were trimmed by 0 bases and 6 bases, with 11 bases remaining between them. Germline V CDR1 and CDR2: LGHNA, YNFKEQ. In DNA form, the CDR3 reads TGTGCCAGCAGCCAAGAATGGGACACCAATGGCTACACCTTC. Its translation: CASSQEWDTNGYTF.

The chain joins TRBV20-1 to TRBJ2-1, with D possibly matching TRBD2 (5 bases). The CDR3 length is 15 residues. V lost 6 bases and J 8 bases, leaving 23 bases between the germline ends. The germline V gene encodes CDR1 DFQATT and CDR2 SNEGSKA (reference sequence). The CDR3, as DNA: TGCAGTGCCAGTATACTAGGTGCGGGCGGCGATGAGCAGTTCTTC. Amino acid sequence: CSASILGAGGDEQFF.

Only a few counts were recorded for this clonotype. CDR3 sequence reads: CASSLGRGREGYTF. CDR3 in DNA: TGCGCCAGCAGCTTGGGCCGGGGCCGAGAAGGCTACACCTTC. The chain employs TRBV5-1 and TRBJ1-2; tentative D call: TRBD1 (5 bases). Trimming removed 0 bases at V and 8 bases at J, with 14 bases between. The CDR3 consists of 14 residues. Germline V gene sequence: CDR1 SGHRS, CDR2 YFSETQ.

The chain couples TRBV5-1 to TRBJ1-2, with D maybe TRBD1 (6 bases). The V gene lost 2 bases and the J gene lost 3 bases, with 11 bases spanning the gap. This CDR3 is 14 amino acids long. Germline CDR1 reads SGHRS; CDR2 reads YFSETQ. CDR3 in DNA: TGCGCCAGCAGCTTTGCAGGGGTGGACTATGGCTACACCTTC. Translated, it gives CASSFAGVDYGYTF.

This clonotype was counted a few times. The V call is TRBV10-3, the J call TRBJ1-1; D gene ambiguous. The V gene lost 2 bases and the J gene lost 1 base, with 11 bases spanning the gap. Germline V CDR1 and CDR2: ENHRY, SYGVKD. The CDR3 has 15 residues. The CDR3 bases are TGTGCCATCAGTGAGAAGAAGGCCCGGAACACTGAAGCTTTCTTT. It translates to CAISEKKARNTEAFF.

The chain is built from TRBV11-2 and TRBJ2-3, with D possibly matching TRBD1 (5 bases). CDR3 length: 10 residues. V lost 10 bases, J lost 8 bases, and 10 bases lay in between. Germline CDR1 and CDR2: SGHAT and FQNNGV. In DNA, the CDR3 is TGTGCCACTTTCCAGGGTACGCAGTATTTT. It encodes CATFQGTQYF.

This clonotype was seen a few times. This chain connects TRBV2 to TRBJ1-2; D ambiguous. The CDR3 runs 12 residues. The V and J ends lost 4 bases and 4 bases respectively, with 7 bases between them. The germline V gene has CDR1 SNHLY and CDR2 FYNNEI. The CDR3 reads CASSGIPYGYTF. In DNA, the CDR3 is TGTGCCAGCAGTGGAATCCCCTATGGCTACACCTTC.

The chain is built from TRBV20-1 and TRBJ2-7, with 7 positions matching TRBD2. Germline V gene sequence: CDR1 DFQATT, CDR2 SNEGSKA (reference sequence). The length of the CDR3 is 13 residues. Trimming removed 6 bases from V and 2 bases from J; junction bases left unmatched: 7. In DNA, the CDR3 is TGCAGTGCCCCGAGGAGCGGGGCCTACGAGCAGTACTTC. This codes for CSAPRSGAYEQYF.

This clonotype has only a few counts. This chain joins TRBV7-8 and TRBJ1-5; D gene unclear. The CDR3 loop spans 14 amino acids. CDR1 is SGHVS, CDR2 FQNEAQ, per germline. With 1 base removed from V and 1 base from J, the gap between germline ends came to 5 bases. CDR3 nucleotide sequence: TGTGCCAGCAGCTTAGTCCGCAGCAATCAGCCCCAGCATTTT. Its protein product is CASSLVRSNQPQHF.

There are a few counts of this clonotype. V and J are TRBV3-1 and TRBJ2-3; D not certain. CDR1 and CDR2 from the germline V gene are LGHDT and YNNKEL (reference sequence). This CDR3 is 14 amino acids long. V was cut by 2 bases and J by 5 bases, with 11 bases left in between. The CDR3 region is CASSQISVEDTQYF. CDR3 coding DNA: TGTGCCAGCAGCCAAATTTCCGTAGAAGATACGCAGTATTTT.

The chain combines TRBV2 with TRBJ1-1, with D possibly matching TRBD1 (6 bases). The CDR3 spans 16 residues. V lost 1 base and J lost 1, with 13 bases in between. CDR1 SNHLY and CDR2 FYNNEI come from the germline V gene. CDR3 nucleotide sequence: TGTGCCAGCAGTGAAGTAGGACAGCAGGAGAACACTGAAGCTTTCTTT. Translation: CASSEVGQQENTEAFF.

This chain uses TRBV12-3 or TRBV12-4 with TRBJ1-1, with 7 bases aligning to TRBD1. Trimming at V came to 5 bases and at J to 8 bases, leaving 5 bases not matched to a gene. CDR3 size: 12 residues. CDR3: CASSLRGVEAFF. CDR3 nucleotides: TGTGCCAGCAGTCTCAGGGGGGTAGAAGCTTTCTTT.

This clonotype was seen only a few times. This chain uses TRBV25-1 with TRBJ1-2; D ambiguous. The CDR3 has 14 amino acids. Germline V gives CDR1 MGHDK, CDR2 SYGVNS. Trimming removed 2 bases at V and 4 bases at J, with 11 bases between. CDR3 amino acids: CASSEGKGTYGYTF. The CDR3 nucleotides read TGTGCCAGCAGTGAAGGTAAAGGCACCTATGGCTACACCTTC.

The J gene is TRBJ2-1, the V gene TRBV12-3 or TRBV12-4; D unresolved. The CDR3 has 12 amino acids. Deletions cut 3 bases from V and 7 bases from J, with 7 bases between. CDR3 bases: TGTGCCAGCAGTTTTGAGACGAATGAGCAGTTCTTC. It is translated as CASSFETNEQFF.

The CDR3 region is CASTLGGGGIQYF. Written as DNA, the CDR3 is TGTGCCAGCACCTTAGGCGGAGGAGGCATTCAGTACTTC. This chain connects TRBV12-3 or TRBV12-4 to TRBJ2-4; D possibly corresponds to TRBD2 (5 bases). This CDR3 has 13 amino acids. Trimming pared 7 bases from V and 9 bases from J, leaving 16 bases between.

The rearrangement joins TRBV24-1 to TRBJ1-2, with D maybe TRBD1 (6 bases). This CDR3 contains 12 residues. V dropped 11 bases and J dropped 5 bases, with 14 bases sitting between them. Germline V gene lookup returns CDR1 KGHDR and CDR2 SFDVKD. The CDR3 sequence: CAILDRNYGYTF. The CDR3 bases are TGTGCCATTCTAGACAGGAATTATGGCTACACCTTC.

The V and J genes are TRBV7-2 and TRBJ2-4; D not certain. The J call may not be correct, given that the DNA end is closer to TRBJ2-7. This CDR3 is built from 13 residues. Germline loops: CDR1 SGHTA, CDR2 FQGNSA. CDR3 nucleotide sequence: TGTGCCAGCAGCTTAACACGGCTAGACGAGCAGTACTTC. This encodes CASSLTRLDEQYF.

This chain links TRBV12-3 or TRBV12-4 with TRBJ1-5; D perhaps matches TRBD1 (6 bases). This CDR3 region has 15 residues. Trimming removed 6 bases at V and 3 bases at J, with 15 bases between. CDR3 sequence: CASSKGQPDNQPQHF. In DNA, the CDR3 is TGTGCCAGCAGCAAAGGACAGCCGGACAATCAGCCCCAGCATTTT.

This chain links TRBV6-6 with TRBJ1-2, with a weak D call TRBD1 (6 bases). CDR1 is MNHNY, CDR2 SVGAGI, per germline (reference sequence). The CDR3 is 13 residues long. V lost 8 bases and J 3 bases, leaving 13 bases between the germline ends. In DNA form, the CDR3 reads TGTGCCAGCGTACGGGGGGCGCACTATGGCTACACCTTC. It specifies CASVRGAHYGYTF.

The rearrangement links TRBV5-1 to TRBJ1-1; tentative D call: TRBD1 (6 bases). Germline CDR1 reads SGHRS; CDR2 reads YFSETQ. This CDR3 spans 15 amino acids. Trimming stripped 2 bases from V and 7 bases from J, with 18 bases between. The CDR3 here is CASSLSGVVFLEAFF. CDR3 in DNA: TGCGCCAGCAGCTTATCAGGGGTTGTTTTCCTTGAAGCTTTCTTT.

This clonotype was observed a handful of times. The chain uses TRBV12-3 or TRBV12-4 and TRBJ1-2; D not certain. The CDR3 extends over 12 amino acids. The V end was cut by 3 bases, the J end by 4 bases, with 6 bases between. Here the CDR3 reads CASSLQRYGYTF. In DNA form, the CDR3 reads TGTGCCAGCAGTTTGCAGCGCTATGGCTACACCTTC.

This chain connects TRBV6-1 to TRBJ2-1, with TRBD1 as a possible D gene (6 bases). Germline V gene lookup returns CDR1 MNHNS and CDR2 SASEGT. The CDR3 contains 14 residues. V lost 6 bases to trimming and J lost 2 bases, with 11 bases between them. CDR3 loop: CASRTTGTYNEQFF. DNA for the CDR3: TGTGCCAGCAGAACGACAGGAACCTACAATGAGCAGTTCTTC.

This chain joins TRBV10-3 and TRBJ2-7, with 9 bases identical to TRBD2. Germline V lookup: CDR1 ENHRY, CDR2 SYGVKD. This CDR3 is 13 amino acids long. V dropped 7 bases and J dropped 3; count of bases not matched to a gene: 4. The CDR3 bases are TGTGCCATCAACCGGCGGGAGGGCTACGAGCAGTACTTC. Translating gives CAINRREGYEQYF.

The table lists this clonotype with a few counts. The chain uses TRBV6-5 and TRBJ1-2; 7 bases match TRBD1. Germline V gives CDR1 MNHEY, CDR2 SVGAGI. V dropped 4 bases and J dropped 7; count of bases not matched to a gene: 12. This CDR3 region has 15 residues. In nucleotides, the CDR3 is TGTGCCAGCAGTTCTCTGGGGGCAGGGGGACCTGGCTACACCTTC. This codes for CASSSLGAGGPGYTF.

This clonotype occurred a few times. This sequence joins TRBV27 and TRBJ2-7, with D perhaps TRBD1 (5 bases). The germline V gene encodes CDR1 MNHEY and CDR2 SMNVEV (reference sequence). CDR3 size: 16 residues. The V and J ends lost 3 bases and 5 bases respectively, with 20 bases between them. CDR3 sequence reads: CASSLLVLGRAHEQYF. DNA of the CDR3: TGTGCCAGCAGTTTGTTAGTATTGGGCAGGGCCCACGAGCAGTACTTC.